This T cell receptor beta chain emerged from a study of blood T cell repertoires in COVID-19. Each exposed participant met a COVID-19 case in the 2 weeks preceding study entry. The method was immunoSEQ multiplex PCR; TCRdb's version includes in-frame clones alone and lacks a portion of them. The sample has 350,000 or so clones, approximately 91% seen once. The germline CDR1 and CDR2 sequences are WNHNN and SYGVQD (reference sequence). V was shortened by 2 bases and J by 0 bases, with 8 bases between the two germline ends. The CDR3 is made up of 15 amino acids. This sequence was found in a woman aged 25 to 45 who had been exposed to COVID-19. The specimen was PBMCs or T cells enriched from blood (not recorded which). J is TRBJ1-3 and V is TRBV10-1; D uncertain. For the CDR3, the DNA is TGCGCCAGCAGTGAGGCGGGATCCTCTGGAAACACCATATATTTT. Its protein product is CASSEAGSSGNTIYF.